These 23 T cell receptor beta chains came from one sample sequenced in a study of vaccination effects on CD4 cells after COVID-19. ViraFEST assay sequencing came after antigen-specific CD4+ T cells were expanded with viral peptide pools. It was after approximately 11 days of culture that CD4+ T cells were isolated. The individual was infected with SARS-CoV-2 between March and December 2020, as confirmed by PCR. Sequenced by immunoSEQ multiplex PCR; TCRdb stores in-frame clones only, minus some. Altogether tens of thousands of clones are present, around 80% being singletons, with the ten largest covering approximately 40%. Their antigen targets remain unknown. Source: CD4+ T cells from PBMCs cultured with a peptide pool, taken before COVID-19 vaccination. The receptors originated from a human donor who had a prior SARS-CoV-2 infection.

The chain combines TRBV12-3 or TRBV12-4 with TRBJ1-2; the match to TRBD1 covers 8 bases. This CDR3 comprises 13 residues. The trim removed 6 bases at V and 4 bases at J, leaving 4 bases unmatched. CDR3 region: CASRTQGGYGYTF. The CDR3 DNA reads TGTGCCAGCAGGACACAGGGGGGCTATGGCTACACCTTC.

CDR3 sequence: CASTQGGQGGHGYTF. The DNA for the CDR3 is TGTGCCAGCACCCAAGGGGGGCAGGGAGGTCATGGCTACACCTTC. This chain connects TRBV2 to TRBJ1-2; maybe TRBD1 (6 bases). This CDR3 is 15 amino acids long. Between the trimmed V and J ends, which lost 7 bases and 6 bases, there was a span of 21 bases. Looked up from germline, CDR1 is SNHLY and CDR2 is FYNNEI.

This clone was seen only a few times. V usage is TRBV28 and J usage is TRBJ1-2, with D uncertain. This CDR3 comprises 12 residues. V was shortened by 2 bases and J by 4 bases, with 5 bases between the two germline ends. Germline lookup yields CDR1 MDHEN and CDR2 SYDVKM. The CDR3 DNA is TGTGCCAGCAGTTTAAGGGCCTATGGCTACACCTTC. Protein sequence: CASSLRAYGYTF.

This clone was detected a few times. V gene TRBV4-2 combines with J gene TRBJ2-2; 9 bases are a match to TRBD2. The CDR3 sequence is 16 residues long. CDR1 and CDR2 from the germline V gene are LGHNA and YNFKEQ. V was clipped by 0 bases and J by 1 base; unmatched bases: 0. The CDR3 sequence: CASSQDSGRNTGELFF. CDR3 DNA sequence: TGTGCCAGCAGCCAAGATAGCGGGAGGAACACCGGGGAGCTGTTTTTT.

The V gene is TRBV27, the J gene TRBJ2-1, with a weak D call TRBD1 (6 bases). Looked up from germline, CDR1 is MNHEY and CDR2 is SMNVEV (reference sequence). The CDR3 length is 15 residues. V was clipped by 2 bases and J by 3 bases, with 11 bases between them. For the CDR3, the DNA is TGTGCCAGCAGTTTAAGAGACAGGATCTACAATGAGCAGTTCTTC. Translation gives CASSLRDRIYNEQFF.

This clone is a singleton in its sample. CDR3 DNA: TGTGCCAGCAGCAGGTTACCCGGACAGGTGGATGGAAGTTCACCCCTCCACTTT. Its translation is CASSRLPGQVDGSSPLHF. This chain connects TRBV5-6 to TRBJ1-6; 7 bases fit TRBD1. The CDR3 covers 18 residues. Trimming at V came to 4 bases and at J to 9 bases, leaving 19 bases not matched to a gene. The germline V gene encodes CDR1 SGHDT and CDR2 YYEEEE.

The J gene is TRBJ2-2, the V gene TRBV5-4; 7 positions match TRBD1. The J segment lost 3 bases and the V segment lost 0 bases, leaving 11 bases of the junction unmatched. Germline CDR1 and CDR2: SGHNT and YYREEE (reference sequence). The CDR3 contains 18 residues. The CDR3 nucleotides are TGTGCCAGCAGCTTGGGAGGCCCGACAGGGTTGGACACCGGGGAGCTGTTTTTT. Amino acid sequence: CASSLGGPTGLDTGELFF. The whole variable domain, filled in from reference TRBV5-4 and TRBJ2-2, reads ETGVTQSPTHLIKTRGQQVTLRCSSQSGHNTVSWYQQALGQGPQFIFQYYREEENGRGNFPPRFSGLQFPNYSSELNVNALELDDSALYLCASSLGGPTGLDTGELFFGEGSRLTVL.

This clone was seen a handful of times. The chain joins TRBV5-1 to TRBJ1-2; no reliable D call. The V end was cut by 0 bases, the J end by 6 bases, with 9 bases between. The CDR3 is 13 amino acids. Germline lookup yields CDR1 SGHRS and CDR2 YFSETQ. CDR3 bases: TGCGCCAGCAGCTTGGGGCCAGTTGATGGCTACACCTTC. Translating it yields CASSLGPVDGYTF.

This clone was seen only a few times. DNA for the CDR3: TGTGCCAGCAGCTTGTGGGGACGGCAAAATTCACCCCTCCACTTT. This sequence encodes CASSLWGRQNSPLHF. The chain has TRBV7-6 and TRBJ1-6; the D gene is possibly TRBD1 (5 bases). Germline CDR1 and CDR2: SGHVS and FNYEAQ. This CDR3 is built from 15 residues. The V end lost 3 bases, the J end lost 7 bases, and 13 bases lay between the germline ends.

The genes are TRBV5-1 and TRBJ1-3; D is undetermined. The CDR3 totals 13 residues. Germline CDR1 SGHRS, CDR2 YFSETQ. V lost 4 bases and J 2 bases, leaving 7 bases between the germline ends. The CDR3 coding sequence is TGCGCCAGCAGCCAGGACCCTGGAAACACCATATATTTT. Encoded protein: CASSQDPGNTIYF. The full variable domain, its missing parts supplied by reference TRBV5-1 and TRBJ1-3, is KAGVTQTPRYLIKTRGQQVTLSCSPISGHRSVSWYQQTPGQGLQFLFEYFSETQRNKGNFPGRFSGRQFSNSRSEMNVSTLELGDSALYLCASSQDPGNTIYFGEGSWLTVV.

The chain joins TRBV27 to TRBJ2-7; D is unresolved. The germline CDR1 and CDR2 sequences are MNHEY and SMNVEV (reference sequence). V was shortened by 8 bases and J by 0 bases, with 14 bases between the two germline ends. CDR3 size: 14 residues. CDR3 sequence: CASSLDTLSYEQYF. The DNA for the CDR3 is TGTGCCAGCTCCCTAGACACCCTCTCCTACGAGCAGTACTTC.

This clone is medium-sized by share. The J gene is TRBJ2-3, the V gene TRBV9; either TRBD1 or TRBD2 may fit D (5 bases each). CDR3 length: 15 residues. Trimming stripped 2 bases from V and 4 bases from J, with 14 bases between. The germline CDR1 and CDR2 sequences are SGDLS and YYNGEE. CDR3 DNA sequence: TGTGCCAGCAGCGTCCGGGACCTCCGGGCAGATACGCAGTATTTT. Its translation: CASSVRDLRADTQYF.

The chain recombines TRBV2 with TRBJ2-7; TRBD1 matches at 8 bases. After removal of 7 bases from V and 3 bases from J, the junction contained 11 bases not matched to a gene. The CDR3 runs 15 residues. From germline, CDR1 is SNHLY and CDR2 FYNNEI. CDR3 amino acids: CASIQAETGDYEQYF. The DNA of the CDR3 is TGTGCCAGCATTCAGGCGGAGACAGGGGACTACGAGCAGTACTTC.

The chain uses TRBV5-8 and TRBJ1-3; tentatively, D is TRBD1 (5 bases). The V end was cut by 4 bases, the J end by 4 bases, with 15 bases between. The CDR3 loop spans 15 amino acids. Germline V gene data show CDR1 as SGHTS and CDR2 as YDEGEE. This chain's CDR3 is CASSLDGGGGNTIYF. CDR3 coding DNA: TGTGCCAGCAGCCTCGATGGGGGAGGCGGAAACACCATATATTTT.

The CDR3 DNA reads as TGCGCCAGCAGCTTAGGCGGGCCGTACAATGAGCAGTTCTTC. Translating gives CASSLGGPYNEQFF. The genes are TRBV5-1 and TRBJ2-1, with D possibly matching TRBD2 (5 bases). From germline, CDR1 is SGHRS and CDR2 YFSETQ. The V gene lost 2 bases and the J gene lost 4 bases, with 10 bases spanning the gap. This CDR3 is 14 amino acids long.

This chain connects TRBV3-1 (or the pseudogene TRBV3-2) to TRBJ2-7, with 11 bases aligning to TRBD2. From germline, CDR1 is LGHDT and CDR2 YNNKEL (reference sequence). V dropped 0 bases and J dropped 5; count of bases not matched to a gene: 0. CDR3 length equals 14 residues. This CDR3 is CASSQELAGDEQYF. The CDR3 DNA reads as TGTGCCAGCAGCCAAGAACTAGCGGGGGACGAGCAGTACTTC.

This sequence joins TRBV18 and TRBJ1-1; 9 nucleotides match TRBD1. The V gene end was trimmed by 5 bases and the J gene end by 3 bases; junction bases not matched to a gene: 4. This CDR3 is 14 amino acids long. Germline-derived CDR1 and CDR2 are KGHSH and LQKENI. As DNA, the CDR3 is TGTGCCAGCTCAACGGGGACAGGGTACACTGAAGCTTTCTTT. It specifies CASSTGTGYTEAFF.

The gene calls are TRBV5-6 and TRBJ1-5, with a possible D match to TRBD1 (5 bases). Per germline, CDR1 SGHDT and CDR2 YYEEEE. Trimming removed 1 base at V and 0 bases at J, with 14 bases between. The CDR3 loop spans 17 amino acids. DNA for the CDR3: TGTGCCAGCAGCTTGTTTACAGGCACCCATAGCAATCAGCCCCAGCATTTT. Translated: CASSLFTGTHSNQPQHF.

The chain has TRBV9 and TRBJ2-3, with 10 bases lining up with TRBD1. The CDR3 has 14 residues. Trimming cost V 4 bases and J 5 bases; bases outside gene matches: 4. The germline V gene encodes CDR1 SGDLS and CDR2 YYNGEE. The chain's CDR3 is CASSFWTGGDTQYF. CDR3 nucleotide sequence: TGTGCCAGCAGCTTCTGGACAGGGGGAGATACGCAGTATTTT.

V gene TRBV7-2 combines with J gene TRBJ2-1; either TRBD1 or TRBD2 may supply D (6 bases each). Germline CDR1 is SGHTA and CDR2 is FQGNSA. The V and J ends lost 4 bases and 0 bases respectively, with 16 bases between them. The CDR3 is 17 amino acids. The CDR3 is CASSSRRGSVSYNEQFF. The DNA of the CDR3 is TGTGCCAGCAGCTCTAGGAGGGGGTCGGTCTCCTACAATGAGCAGTTCTTC.

V usage is TRBV3-1 (or the pseudogene TRBV3-2) and J usage is TRBJ2-7; D gene unclear. Germline CDR1 and CDR2: LGHDT and YNNKEL (reference sequence). The CDR3 has 14 residues. The germline V and J ends were trimmed by 3 bases and 0 bases, with 9 bases remaining between them. CDR3 DNA: TGTGCCAGCAGCCAGGGCCGCGTCTCCTACGAGCAGTACTTC. It codes for CASSQGRVSYEQYF.

This clone has just one count. The chain is built from TRBV4-3 and TRBJ1-6; D is ambiguous. From germline, CDR1 is LGHNA and CDR2 YSLEER. The CDR3 is 14 residues long. V was trimmed by 0 bases and J by 10 bases, leaving 10 bases between them. CDR3 protein: CASSQDFQASPLHF. CDR3 sequence (DNA): TGCGCCAGCAGCCAAGATTTTCAAGCCTCACCCCTCCACTTT.

The chain's CDR3 is CAISDSLTDTQYF. CDR3 DNA: TGTGCCATCAGTGACAGCCTCACAGATACGCAGTATTTT. The chain links TRBV10-3 to TRBJ2-3; D gene ambiguous. The germline CDR1 and CDR2 sequences are ENHRY and SYGVKD. The CDR3 runs 13 residues. Trimming removed 3 bases at V and 2 bases at J, with 6 bases between.